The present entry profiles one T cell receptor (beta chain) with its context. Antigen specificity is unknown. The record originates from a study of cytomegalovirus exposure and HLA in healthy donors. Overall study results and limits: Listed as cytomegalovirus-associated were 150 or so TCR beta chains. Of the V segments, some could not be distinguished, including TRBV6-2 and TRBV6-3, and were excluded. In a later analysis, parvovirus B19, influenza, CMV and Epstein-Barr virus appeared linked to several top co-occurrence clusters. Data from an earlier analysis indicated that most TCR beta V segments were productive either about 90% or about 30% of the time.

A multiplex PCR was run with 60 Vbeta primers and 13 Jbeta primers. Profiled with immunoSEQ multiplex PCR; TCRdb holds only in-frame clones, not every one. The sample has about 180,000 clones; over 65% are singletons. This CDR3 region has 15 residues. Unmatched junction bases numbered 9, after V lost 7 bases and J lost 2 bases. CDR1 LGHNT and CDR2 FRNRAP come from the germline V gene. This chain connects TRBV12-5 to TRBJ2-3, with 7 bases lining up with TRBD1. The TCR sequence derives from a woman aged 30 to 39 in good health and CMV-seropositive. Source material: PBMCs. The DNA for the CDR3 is TGTGCTAGTGTCTTTGGGGGACAGAACACAGATACGCAGTATTTT. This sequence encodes CASVFGGQNTDTQYF.